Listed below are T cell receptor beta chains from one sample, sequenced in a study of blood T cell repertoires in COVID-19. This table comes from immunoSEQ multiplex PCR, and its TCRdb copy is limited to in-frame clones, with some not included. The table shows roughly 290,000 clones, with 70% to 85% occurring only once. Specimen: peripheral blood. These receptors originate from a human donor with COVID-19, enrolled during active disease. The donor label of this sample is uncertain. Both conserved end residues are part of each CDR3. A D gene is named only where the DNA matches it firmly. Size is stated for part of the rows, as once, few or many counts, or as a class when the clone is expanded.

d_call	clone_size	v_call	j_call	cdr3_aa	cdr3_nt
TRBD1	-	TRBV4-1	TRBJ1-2	CASSDQGVSYGYTF	TGCGCCAGCAGCGACCAGGGGGTTAGCTATGGCTACACCTTC
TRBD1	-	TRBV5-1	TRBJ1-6	CASSVRDSNSPLHF	TGCGCCAGCAGCGTCCGGGACAGCAATTCACCCCTCCACTTT
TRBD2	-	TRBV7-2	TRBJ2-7	CASSNRQTSGYEQYF	TGTGCCAGCAGCAACCGACAGACTAGCGGTTACGAGCAGTACTTC
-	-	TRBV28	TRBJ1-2	CASSPRVGDGYTF	TGTGCCAGCAGTCCCAGGGTAGGAGATGGCTACACCTTC
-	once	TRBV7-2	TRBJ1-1	CASSLAGTTIAFF	TGTGCCAGCAGCTTAGCAGGGACAACGATAGCTTTCTTT
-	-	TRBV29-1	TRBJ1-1	CSVRPGSNTEAFF	TGCAGCGTGCGTCCGGGATCGAACACTGAAGCTTTCTTT
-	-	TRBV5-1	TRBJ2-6	CASSLSQGSSGANVLTF	TGCGCCAGCAGCTTATCACAAGGGAGTTCTGGGGCCAACGTCCTGACTTTC
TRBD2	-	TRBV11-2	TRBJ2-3	CASSSSGRPTDTQYF	TGTGCCAGCAGCTCTAGCGGGAGGCCGACAGATACGCAGTATTTT
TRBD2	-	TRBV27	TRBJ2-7	CASSPGTSPIGEQYF	TGTGCCAGCAGTCCCGGGACTAGCCCTATCGGCGAGCAGTACTTC
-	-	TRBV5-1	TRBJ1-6	CASSLDEGSSPLHF	TGCGCCAGCAGCTTGGATGAGGGTTCATCACCCCTCCACTTT
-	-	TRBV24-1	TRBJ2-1	CATSDLGRGALNEQFF	TGTGCCACCAGTGATTTGGGCAGGGGGGCCCTCAATGAGCAGTTCTTC
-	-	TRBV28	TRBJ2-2	CASSQDFNTGELFF	TGTGCCAGCAGCCAAGACTTCAACACCGGGGAGCTGTTTTTT
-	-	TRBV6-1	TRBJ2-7	CASSVSGVSLTYEQYF	TGTGCCAGCAGTGTTTCAGGGGTATCCCTAACCTACGAGCAGTACTTC
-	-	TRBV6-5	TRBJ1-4	CASRRTAFNEKLFF	TGTGCCAGCAGGCGGACAGCCTTTAATGAAAAACTGTTTTTT
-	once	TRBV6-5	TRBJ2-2	CASRWGQNTGELFF	TGTGCCAGCAGGTGGGGACAGAACACCGGGGAGCTGTTTTTT
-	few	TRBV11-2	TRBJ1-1	CASSQGAAEAFF	TGTGCCAGCAGCCAAGGGGCGGCTGAAGCTTTCTTT
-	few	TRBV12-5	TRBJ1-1	CASGSDEALNTEAFF	TGTGCTAGTGGCTCCGATGAGGCCCTGAACACTGAAGCTTTCTTT
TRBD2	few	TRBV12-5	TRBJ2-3	CASGSGLAGVSGPGTDTQYF	TGTGCTAGTGGTTCGGGACTAGCGGGAGTAAGTGGGCCTGGCACAGATACGCAGTATTTT
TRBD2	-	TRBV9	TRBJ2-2	CASSVVSSGRTSGELFF	TGTGCCAGCAGCGTAGTGAGCAGCGGGAGGACGAGCGGGGAGCTGTTTTTT
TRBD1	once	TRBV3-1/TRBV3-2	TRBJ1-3	CASSQNPRTGSSGNTIYF	TGTGCCAGCAGCCAGAACCCCAGGACAGGGAGCTCTGGAAACACCATATATTTT
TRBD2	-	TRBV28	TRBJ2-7	CASSRTTSGRVLISYEQYF	TGTGCCAGCAGCCGAACGACTAGCGGGAGGGTCCTCATCTCCTACGAGCAGTACTTC
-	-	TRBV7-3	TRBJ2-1	CASSPGGPIGSYNEQFF	TGTGCCAGCAGCCCCGGGGGTCCCATCGGGTCCTACAATGAGCAGTTCTTC
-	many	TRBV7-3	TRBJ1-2	CASSLGRFYGYTF	TGTGCCAGCAGCTTGGGCCGATTCTATGGCTACACCTTC
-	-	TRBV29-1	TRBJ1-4	CSVAEDSTNEKLFF	TGCAGCGTTGCCGAGGATTCGACTAATGAAAAACTGTTTTTT
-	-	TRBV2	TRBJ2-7	CASSEVRLSYEQYF	TGTGCCAGCAGTGAGGTCAGGCTGTCCTACGAGCAGTACTTC
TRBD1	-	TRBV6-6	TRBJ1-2	CASRSGDRVGLYGYTF	TGTGCCAGCAGATCCGGGGACAGGGTGGGCCTTTATGGCTACACCTTC
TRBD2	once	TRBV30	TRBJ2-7	CAWSKGLGLAGDEQYF	TGTGCCTGGAGTAAGGGCCTCGGACTAGCGGGAGACGAGCAGTACTTC
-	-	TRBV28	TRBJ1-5	CASSFRAQHF	TGTGCCAGCAGTTTCAGGGCCCAGCATTTT
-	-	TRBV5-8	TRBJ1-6	CASRLTIDSSYNSPLHF	TGTGCCAGCAGACTTACTATTGATAGCTCCTATAATTCACCCCTCCACTTT
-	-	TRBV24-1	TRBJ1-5	CATSAGLPFQTGFIQPQHF	TGTGCCACCAGTGCCGGCCTTCCCTTCCAGACAGGCTTTATTCAGCCCCAGCATTTT
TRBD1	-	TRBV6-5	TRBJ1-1	CASSLDRVTEAFF	TGTGCCAGCAGCCTCGACAGGGTCACTGAAGCTTTCTTT
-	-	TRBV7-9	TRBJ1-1	CASSLVVSTEAFF	TGTGCCAGCAGCTTAGTAGTTTCCACTGAAGCTTTCTTT
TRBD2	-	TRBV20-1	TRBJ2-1	CSASGFTSGGYNEQFF	TGCAGTGCTAGTGGGTTTACTAGCGGGGGATACAATGAGCAGTTCTTC
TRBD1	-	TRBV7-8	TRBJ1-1	CASSRTGGTEAFF	TGTGCCAGCAGCCGGACAGGGGGAACTGAAGCTTTCTTT
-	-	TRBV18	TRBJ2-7	CASSPTGTRGSYEQYF	TGTGCCAGCTCACCAACCGGGACTCGGGGCTCCTACGAGCAGTACTTC
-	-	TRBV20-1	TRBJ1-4	CSAGGGEKLFF	TGCAGTGCCGGCGGTGGTGAAAAACTGTTTTTT
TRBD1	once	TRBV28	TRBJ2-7	CASSFPGQGAGEQYF	TGTGCCAGCAGTTTCCCTGGACAGGGGGCAGGCGAGCAGTACTTC
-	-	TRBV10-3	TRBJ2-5	CAISGDRVQETQYF	TGTGCCATCAGTGGCGACAGAGTACAAGAGACCCAGTACTTC
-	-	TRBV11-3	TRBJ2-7	CASSLLGSPPYEQYF	TGTGCCAGCAGCTTGCTGGGGAGCCCACCCTACGAGCAGTACTTC
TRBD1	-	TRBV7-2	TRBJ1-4	CASGALGGSEKLFF	TGTGCCAGCGGAGCTTTAGGGGGCAGTGAAAAACTGTTTTTT
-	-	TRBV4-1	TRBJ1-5	CASSPFSEIQPQHF	TGCGCCAGCAGCCCCTTCTCAGAAATTCAGCCCCAGCATTTT
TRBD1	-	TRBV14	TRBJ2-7	CASSRTGTGFYEQYF	TGTGCCAGCAGTCGAACCGGGACAGGGTTCTACGAGCAGTACTTC
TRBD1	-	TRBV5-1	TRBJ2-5	CASSPEDRGWETQYF	TGCGCCAGCAGCCCGGAGGACAGGGGATGGGAGACCCAGTACTTC
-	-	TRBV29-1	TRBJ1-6	CSVALSGDSPLHF	TGCAGCGTTGCCCTCTCGGGGGATTCACCCCTCCACTTT
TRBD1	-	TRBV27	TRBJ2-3	CASSDRGMTDTQYF	TGTGCCAGCTCGGACAGGGGTATGACAGATACGCAGTATTTT